This T cell receptor beta chain was observed in a study of regulatory T cells in long-lasting Graves disease. Study-level background: New Graves' disease cases had less than 3 months of antithyroid drugs. Study outcomes and limitations: Persistent Graves' patients showed reduced TCR diversity versus newly diagnosed patients.

Construction of TCR beta libraries relied on iRepertoire HTBI primers and on Arm-PCR targeting CDR3 regions. TCRdb re-derived calls from the multiplex PCR reads in MiXCR, one entry per CDR3 protein. The sample holds more than 450,000 distinct CDR3 sequences; around 15% are singletons and the top ten take 12%. Time point in this sample: newly diagnosed GD, antithyroid drugs for less than 3 months. Generation of the TCR library employed RNA extracted from PBMCs. As to this clonotype: Its specificity is not known. The junction departs from germline at one end; a sequencing error may be responsible.

The same sample was also used in a study of T cells in Graves' hyperthyroidism and ophthalmopathy. That work contributes: Blood also held most thyroid clonotypes expanded beyond 0.001.

The source of this sequence is a man aged 35-49 years with Graves disease. This sample comprised peripheral blood mononuclear cells (PBMCs), obtained at new diagnosis, from a patient treated with antithyroid drugs.

The chain's CDR3 is CAGSEFSDRGNEQFF. The CDR3, as DNA: TGTGCCGGCAGTGAATTCTCGGACAGGGGGAATGAGCAGTTCTTC. The genes are TRBV2 and TRBJ2-5, with 10 bases aligning to TRBD1. The end of the DNA fits TRBJ2-1 better, so the J call may be wrong. This CDR3 spans 15 amino acids. Looked up from germline, CDR1 is SNHLY and CDR2 is FYNNEI.